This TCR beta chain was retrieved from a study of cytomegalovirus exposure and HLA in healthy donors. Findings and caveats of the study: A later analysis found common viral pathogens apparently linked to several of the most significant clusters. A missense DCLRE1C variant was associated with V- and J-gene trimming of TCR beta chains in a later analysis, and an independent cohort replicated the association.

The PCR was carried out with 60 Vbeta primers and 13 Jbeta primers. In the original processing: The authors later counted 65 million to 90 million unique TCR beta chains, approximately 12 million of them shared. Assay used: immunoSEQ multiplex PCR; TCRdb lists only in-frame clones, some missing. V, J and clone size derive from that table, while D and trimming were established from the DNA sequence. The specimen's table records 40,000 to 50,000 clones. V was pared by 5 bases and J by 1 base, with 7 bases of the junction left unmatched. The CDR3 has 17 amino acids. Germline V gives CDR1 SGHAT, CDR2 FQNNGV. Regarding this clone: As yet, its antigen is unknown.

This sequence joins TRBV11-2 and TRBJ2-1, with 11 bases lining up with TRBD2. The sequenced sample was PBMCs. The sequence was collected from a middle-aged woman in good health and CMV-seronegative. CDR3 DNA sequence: TGTGCCAGCAGCACACTACTAGCGGGAGCTTCCTACAATGAGCAGTTCTTC. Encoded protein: CASSTLLAGASYNEQFF.